This record covers a single T cell receptor (beta chain). No antigen is known for it. This record comes from a study of CD8+ T cells in alopecia areata. Whole-study findings and limits: Greater clonality was observed in lesional scalp samples, especially alopecia totalis/universalis, versus normal scalp. The study found tofacitinib significantly decreased scalp clonality and expanded CD8+ clones among the top 100. Many expanded lesional clones remained in scalp and blood on tofacitinib.

Unmatched junction bases numbered 13, after V lost 4 bases and J lost 8 bases. In germline, CDR1 is MNHEY, CDR2 SVGAGI. The CDR3 spans 15 residues. As for treatment: oral pan-JAK inhibitor, 5-10 mg twice daily. Sequencing relied on a cDNA template that was reverse transcribed from extracted RNA. Libraries were prepared by immunoSEQ multiplex PCR; TCRdb keeps only in-frame clonotypes and omits some of them. The sample has some 210,000 clones, just over 65% seen once; the top ten hold 0.95% to 1.5%. This specimen consisted of CD4+ T cells sorted from blood, obtained between weeks 43 and 45, from a patient treated with tofacitinib. This receptor was obtained from a human donor with alopecia areata. This chain connects TRBV6-5 to TRBJ1-2; the match to TRBD1 covers 7 bases. The CDR3 region has the DNA TGTGCCAGCAGTTCCAATCAACCCGGGACAGAAGGCTACACCTTC. Its protein product is CASSSNQPGTEGYTF.